Below are 22 T cell receptor beta chains sequenced from a single sample in a study of shared clonotypes between healthy human individuals. Profiling relied on immunoSEQ multiplex PCR, and the TCRdb table lists in-frame clones only, not all of them. The sample shows 1,500,000 or so clones, roughly 96% of them seen only once. Source material: naive CD4+ T cells sorted from blood. As to subset: CD45RA+ positively selected. Source of these receptors: a man aged 25 to 40 in good health.

This CDR3 reads CASGTGAYTEAFF. The DNA for the CDR3 is TGTGCCAGCGGGACAGGGGCGTACACTGAAGCTTTCTTT. The chain uses TRBV2 and TRBJ1-1; TRBD1 agrees at 10 bases. Germline V gene data show CDR1 as SNHLY and CDR2 as FYNNEI. V shed 8 bases and J 3 bases; nucleotides not matched to a gene: 3. The CDR3 length is 13 residues.

The chain is built from TRBV9 and TRBJ2-1; TRBD2 is a possible D gene (6 bases). Trimming pared 1 base from V and 6 bases from J, leaving 17 bases between. This CDR3 has 16 residues. CDR1 is SGDLS and CDR2 is YYNGEE in the germline V gene. The CDR3 region is CASSVSPPGVGNEQFF. CDR3 in DNA: TGTGCCAGCAGCGTATCACCCCCGGGAGTGGGCAATGAGCAGTTCTTC.

As to this clone: Other DNA sequences in the same sample also yield this CDR3. This rearrangement joins TRBV4-1 to TRBJ2-3; 7 bases align to TRBD2. V lost 2 bases, J lost 0 bases, and 2 bases stayed unmatched. Germline V gives CDR1 MGHRA, CDR2 YSYEKL. This CDR3 region has 15 residues. The CDR3 loop reads CASSQLGLSTDTQYF. As DNA, the CDR3 is TGCGCCAGCAGCCAATTGGGACTAAGCACAGATACGCAGTATTTT.

J is TRBJ1-4 and V is TRBV6-1, with unresolved D. This CDR3 region has 11 residues. Germline CDR1 is MNHNS and CDR2 is SASEGT. Trimming cost V 7 bases and J 8 bases, with 8 bases left between them. For the CDR3, the DNA is TGTGCCAGCATGGCCGCAGAAAAACTGTTTTTT. Its translation: CASMAAEKLFF.

V usage is TRBV7-6 and J usage is TRBJ2-5, with 9 bases aligning to TRBD2. The ends lost 0 bases at V and 5 bases at J; junction bases unmatched: 7. Germline CDR1 SGHVS, CDR2 FNYEAQ. The CDR3 runs to 16 residues. This CDR3 reads CASSLARAGGVETQYF. CDR3 coding DNA: TGTGCCAGCAGCTTAGCGCGGGCGGGAGGGGTGGAGACCCAGTACTTC.

This clone was seen a single time. The chain joins TRBV5-6 to TRBJ1-1; D not resolved. The CDR3 is made up of 14 amino acids. Germline-derived CDR1 and CDR2 are SGHDT and YYEEEE. The V and J ends lost 1 base and 1 base respectively, with 8 bases between them. The CDR3 reads CASSLRKRNTEAFF. CDR3 nucleotide sequence: TGTGCCAGCAGCTTGAGGAAAAGGAACACTGAAGCTTTCTTT.

The rearrangement uses TRBV4-1 and TRBJ2-7; 7 bases line up with TRBD1. V dropped 2 bases and J dropped 6; count of bases not matched to a gene: 10. Germline loops: CDR1 MGHRA, CDR2 YSYEKL. The CDR3 is made up of 15 amino acids. The CDR3 loop is CASSQFRDSNLEQYF. For the CDR3, the DNA is TGCGCCAGCAGCCAATTCCGGGACAGTAACCTCGAGCAGTACTTC.

V is TRBV4-3 and J is TRBJ2-7; 8 positions match TRBD2. The CDR3 has 16 amino acids. CDR1 is LGHNA and CDR2 is YSLEER in the germline V gene. Trimming cost V 0 bases and J 6 bases; bases outside gene matches: 10. DNA for the CDR3: TGCGCCAGCAGCCAAGATACCAGCGGGAGTATTTTCGAGCAGTACTTC. Protein product: CASSQDTSGSIFEQYF.

This clone was seen just once. The rearrangement joins TRBV6-4 to TRBJ1-4; D gene uncertain. The CDR3 contains 13 residues. Per germline, CDR1 MRHNA and CDR2 SNTAGT. Trimming pared 9 bases from V and 0 bases from J, leaving 8 bases between. CDR3 in DNA: TGTGCCAGGACGGGGTCAACTAATGAAAAACTGTTTTTT. Its protein is CARTGSTNEKLFF.

This chain links TRBV27 with TRBJ2-3; D perhaps matches TRBD2 (5 bases). Trimming shortened V by 3 bases and J by 3 bases, and 13 bases separated the two germline ends. This CDR3 contains 15 residues. Germline loops: CDR1 MNHEY, CDR2 SMNVEV (reference sequence). The CDR3 protein is CASSFRTTGTDTQYF. CDR3 nucleotide sequence: TGTGCCAGCAGTTTTCGGACCACGGGGACAGATACGCAGTATTTT.

This rearrangement joins TRBV28 to TRBJ1-3, with a possible D match to TRBD1 (5 bases). The V gene's germline CDR1 is MDHEN and CDR2 SYDVKM. The V end was cut by 6 bases, the J end by 0 bases, with 15 bases between. The CDR3 has 16 residues. CDR3 DNA sequence: TGTGCCAGCAGCCGTCCGGGACGGAACTCTGGAAACACCATATATTTT. Its protein is CASSRPGRNSGNTIYF.

The chain uses TRBV9 and TRBJ2-3; TRBD2 agrees at 7 bases. V gave up 0 bases and J gave up 0 bases; unmatched junction bases: 13. Germline V gene lookup returns CDR1 SGDLS and CDR2 YYNGEE. This CDR3 has 19 amino acids. This CDR3 is CASSVGLADYSSSTDTQYF. DNA for the CDR3: TGTGCCAGCAGCGTAGGGCTAGCGGACTATTCTTCTAGCACAGATACGCAGTATTTT.

The V gene is TRBV28, the J gene TRBJ1-1; D ambiguous. CDR3 length: 15 amino acids. Trimming took 5 bases from V and 4 from J, leaving 17 bases between them. Per the germline V gene, CDR1 is MDHEN and CDR2 is SYDVKM. The CDR3 sequence is CASSPILGSSTEAFF. As DNA, the CDR3 is TGTGCCAGCAGTCCTATACTGGGGAGTAGCACTGAAGCTTTCTTT. Full variable domain (remainder filled in from reference TRBV28 and TRBJ1-1): DVKVTQSSRYLVKRTGEKVFLECVQDMDHENMFWYRQDPGLGLRLIYFSYDVKMKEKGDIPEGYSVSREKKERFSLILESASTNQTSMYLCASSPILGSSTEAFFGQGTRLTVV.

The gene calls are TRBV7-2 and TRBJ2-1; D might be TRBD1 or TRBD2, each matching 6 bases. The V gene's germline CDR1 is SGHTA and CDR2 FQGNSA. CDR3 length: 14 residues. The ends were cut back, 3 bases at V and 9 bases at J, with 15 bases in the middle. CDR3 in DNA: TGTGCCAGCAGCTTGGGGGCGGGAAGGTCTGAGCAGTTCTTC. This gives the protein CASSLGAGRSEQFF.

The count of this clone is one. The chain is built from TRBV5-1 and TRBJ2-1; 14 bases fit TRBD2. The CDR3 contains 16 residues. V lost 0 bases to trimming and J lost 15 bases; unmatched junction nucleotides: 11. Per germline, CDR1 SGHRS and CDR2 YFSETQ. CDR3 in amino acids: CASSLEVGLAGGPRFF. CDR3 bases: TGCGCCAGCAGCTTGGAAGTTGGACTAGCGGGAGGCCCAAGGTTCTTC.

CDR3 DNA sequence: TGTGCCAGCAGTTTAGAGACAGGGGACTCCTACGAGCAGTACTTC. As protein: CASSLETGDSYEQYF. V is TRBV6-5 and J is TRBJ2-7; 8 bases are shared with TRBD1. With 4 bases clipped from V and 0 bases from J, the junction kept 5 bases outside the gene matches. The CDR3 extends over 15 amino acids. Germline V gene sequence: CDR1 MNHEY, CDR2 SVGAGI.

The chain has TRBV28 and TRBJ2-7; D tentatively fits TRBD1 or TRBD2 (5 bases each). Looked up from germline, CDR1 is MDHEN and CDR2 is SYDVKM. The CDR3 sequence is 12 residues long. Trimming took 10 bases from V and 3 from J, leaving 13 bases between them. The CDR3: CATGVGDYEQYF. In nucleotides, the CDR3 is TGTGCCACCGGGGTAGGGGACTACGAGCAGTACTTC.

The chain carries TRBV2 and TRBJ1-3; 10 bases are a match to TRBD1. The CDR3 contains 12 residues. Unmatched junction bases numbered 3, after V lost 8 bases and J lost 8 bases. Germline-derived CDR1 and CDR2 are SNHLY and FYNNEI. This CDR3 is CASRDRGDTIYF. Here the CDR3 DNA reads TGTGCCAGCCGGGACAGGGGTGACACCATATATTTT.

The rearrangement joins TRBV1 to TRBJ2-1; TRBD2 is the table's D call and was not checked against the DNA. TRBV1 is an annotated pseudogene. CDR3 length: 17 amino acids. The chain's CDR3 is CTSSRAPGFWPHNEQFF. CDR3 bases: TGCACCAGCAGCCGAGCCCCGGGATTTTGGCCGCACAATGAGCAGTTCTTC.

The chain has TRBV7-2 and TRBJ2-5; 8 bases are shared with TRBD2. CDR1 and CDR2 (germline): SGHTA, FQGNSA. V was clipped by 4 bases and J by 5 bases; unmatched bases: 9. CDR3 size: 15 residues. The CDR3 sequence: CASSSPREVGETQYF. Here the CDR3 DNA reads TGTGCCAGCAGCTCACCGCGGGAGGTTGGGGAGACCCAGTACTTC.

The genes are TRBV5-4 and TRBJ2-7, with D uncertain. The CDR3 has 13 residues. Germline-derived CDR1 and CDR2 are SGHNT and YYREEE (reference sequence). Trimming took off 0 bases at V and 3 bases at J, with 7 bases between the two ends. For the CDR3, the DNA is TGTGCCAGCAGCTTGGATCTGGGCTACGAGCAGTACTTC. It specifies CASSLDLGYEQYF. The whole variable domain, filled in from reference TRBV5-4 and TRBJ2-7, reads ETGVTQSPTHLIKTRGQQVTLRCSSQSGHNTVSWYQQALGQGPQFIFQYYREEENGRGNFPPRFSGLQFPNYSSELNVNALELDDSALYLCASSLDLGYEQYFGPGTRLTVT.

The CDR3 DNA reads TGTGCCAGTAGTGTGGGACAGGGCACCGGGGAGCTGTTTTTT. Its translation is CASSVGQGTGELFF. This chain links TRBV19 with TRBJ2-2; 9 bases line up with TRBD1. The CDR3 has 14 amino acids. CDR1 and CDR2 (germline): LNHDA, SQIVND (reference sequence). The ends lost 5 bases at V and 4 bases at J; junction bases unmatched: 2.